These 31 T cell receptor beta chains originate from one sample sequenced in a study of blood T cells in healthy people across ages. Alongside a J-beta primer mix, a sample-barcoded 5' primer served in a second PCR lasting roughly 6 to 11 cycles. Via MiXCR, TCRdb re-called the 5' RACE reads, giving one row per CDR3 protein. Altogether 1.5 million to 2 million distinct CDR3 sequences are present, 28% being singletons, with the ten largest covering less than 9.5%. The sample consisted of blood. The receptor source for this set is a woman in her thirties in good health.

This sequence joins TRBV6-5 and TRBJ2-3, with 9 bases identical to TRBD1. The trim removed 2 bases at V and 5 bases at J, leaving 5 bases unmatched. Germline V CDR1 and CDR2: MNHEY, SVGAGI. This CDR3 has 15 residues. CDR3 sequence: CASSYGDRVGDTQYF. The CDR3 DNA follows: TGTGCCAGCAGTTACGGGGACAGGGTTGGAGATACGCAGTATTTT.

This clonotype was seen more than once but under ten times. Sequence at one end of the junction differs from germline and may be a read error. The CDR3 coding sequence is TGTGTCAGCAGCTTCTATGGGCTAGCGGGAGGGAGGAGGGTGCAGTACTTC. This gives the protein CVSSFYGLAGGRRVQYF. The J gene is TRBJ2-4, the V gene TRBV7-2; 12 nucleotides align to TRBD2. This CDR3 is built from 17 residues. Germline assignment: CDR1 SGHTA and CDR2 FQGNSA.

The rearrangement joins TRBV9 to TRBJ2-5; TRBD2 might be the D (7 bases). Per germline, CDR1 SGDLS and CDR2 YYNGEE. The CDR3 is 15 amino acids. The V gene lost 4 bases and the J gene lost 5 bases, with 18 bases spanning the gap. Here the CDR3 DNA reads TGTGCCAGCAGCTCACGATCACAGGGAGGGGAGACCCAGTACTTC. Protein: CASSSRSQGGETQYF.

This clonotype was counted a few times. This chain uses TRBV5-5 with TRBJ2-1; the D gene is possibly TRBD2 (5 bases). This CDR3 has 16 residues. The V gene lost 1 base and the J gene lost 4 bases, with 15 bases spanning the gap. The germline gives CDR1 SGHKS, CDR2 YYEKEE (reference sequence). The CDR3 region has the DNA TGTGCCAGCAGCTTGACGGTGTTAGGGAGTTACAATGAGCAGTTCTTC. The encoded protein is CASSLTVLGSYNEQFF.

This clonotype was detected only a few times. The chain links TRBV6-4 to TRBJ1-2, with D unresolved. The V end was cut by 4 bases, the J end by 4 bases, with 16 bases between. Germline V gene data show CDR1 as MRHNA and CDR2 as SNTAGT. This CDR3 comprises 15 residues. DNA for the CDR3: TGTGCCAGCAGTGGCGTGTTGGAGAAGACCTATGGCTACACCTTC. Amino acids: CASSGVLEKTYGYTF.

The V call is TRBV7-2, the J call TRBJ2-5, with TRBD2 matching 12 bases. The CDR3 consists of 14 residues. The germline CDR1 and CDR2 sequences are SGHTA and FQGNSA. Unmatched junction bases numbered 10, after V lost 5 bases and J lost 12 bases. The CDR3 here is CASSATSGGRPKYF. The DNA of the CDR3 is TGTGCCAGCAGCGCGACTAGCGGGGGCCGCCCCAAGTACTTC. Variable domain in full (rest from reference TRBV7-2 and TRBJ2-5): GAGVSQSPSNKVTEKGKDVELRCDPISGHTALYWYRQSLGQGLEFLIYFQGNSAPDKSGLPSDRFSAERTGGSVSTLTIQRTQQEDSAVYLCASSATSGGRPKYFGPGTRLLVL.

This clonotype was seen a handful of times. This chain uses TRBV3-1 with TRBJ2-3; a possible D gene is TRBD2 (5 bases). The CDR3 has 15 residues. The germline CDR1 and CDR2 sequences are LGHDT and YNNKEL (reference sequence). Trimming removed 1 base from V and 0 bases from J, with 8 bases in between. The CDR3: CASSQGGFSTDTQYF. CDR3 DNA sequence: TGTGCCAGCAGCCAAGGCGGGTTCAGCACAGATACGCAGTATTTT.

This clonotype was counted a few times. The V gene is TRBV18, the J gene TRBJ1-4; no definite D call. Per germline, CDR1 KGHSH and CDR2 LQKENI. This CDR3 spans 13 amino acids. Trimming cost V 3 bases and J 8 bases, with 10 bases left between them. CDR3 coding DNA: TGTGCCAGCTCACCGCGATCCACCGAAAAACTGTTTTTT. Amino acid sequence: CASSPRSTEKLFF. Full variable domain (rest looked up from reference TRBV18 and TRBJ1-4): NAGVMQNPRHLVRRRGQEARLRCSPMKGHSHVYWYRQLPEEGLKFMVYLQKENIIDESGMPKERFSAEFPKEGPSILRIQQVVRGDSAAYFCASSPRSTEKLFFGSGTQLSVL.

This clonotype showed up many times. The chain carries TRBV15 and TRBJ2-5; D might be TRBD1 or TRBD2, each matching 6 bases. This CDR3 is built from 15 residues. The V and J ends lost 0 bases and 4 bases respectively, with 12 bases between them. In germline, CDR1 is LNHNV, CDR2 YYDKDF (reference sequence). CDR3: CATSREGGRVETQYF. The CDR3 DNA sequence: TGTGCCACCAGCAGAGAGGGGGGCAGGGTAGAGACCCAGTACTTC.

This chain links TRBV12-3 or TRBV12-4 with TRBJ1-2; no firm D call. Trimming pared 5 bases from V and 6 bases from J, leaving 10 bases between. The CDR3 has 12 residues. CDR3 sequence (DNA): TGTGCCAGCAGTGAACGGGTCGATGGCTACACCTTC. Protein product: CASSERVDGYTF.

This clonotype was seen a few times. The rearrangement links TRBV20-1 to TRBJ1-2, with D possibly being TRBD1 (6 bases). The germline V and J ends were trimmed by 2 bases and 2 bases, with 21 bases remaining between them. Germline CDR1 is DFQATT and CDR2 is SNEGSKA (reference sequence). CDR3 length: 17 amino acids. Here the CDR3 reads CSARRSGQLFVNYGYTF. The CDR3 DNA reads TGCAGTGCTAGAAGATCGGGACAACTATTTGTGAACTATGGCTACACCTTC.

This clonotype showed up many times. J is TRBJ2-4 and V is TRBV20-1; D gene unclear. Germline CDR1 and CDR2: DFQATT and SNEGSKA (reference sequence). The CDR3 length is 14 residues. V lost 5 bases and J 3 bases, leaving 14 bases between the germline ends. For the CDR3, the DNA is TGCAGTGCTCCCTCTAGAACTAACAAAAACATTCAGTACTTC. It codes for CSAPSRTNKNIQYF.

This clonotype was seen more than once but under ten times. The chain employs TRBV24-1 and TRBJ2-2; a weak D match, TRBD2 (5 bases). The CDR3 totals 16 residues. Trimming pared 4 bases from V and 3 bases from J, leaving 14 bases between. The germline V gene has CDR1 KGHDR and CDR2 SFDVKD. CDR3 amino acids: CATSESGGLDTGELFF. As DNA, the CDR3 is TGTGCCACCAGTGAGTCAGGCGGGCTGGACACCGGGGAGCTGTTTTTT.

This chain connects TRBV12-3 or TRBV12-4 to TRBJ1-2, with D unclear. The CDR3 consists of 15 residues. Trimming removed 7 bases at V and 1 base at J, with 16 bases between. CDR3 region: CASNPGIGLNYGYTF. CDR3 sequence (DNA): TGTGCCAGCAACCCGGGGATTGGCCTTAACTATGGCTACACCTTC.

This clonotype turned up a few times. This sequence joins TRBV7-2 and TRBJ2-5; D possibly corresponds to TRBD2 (6 bases). Gene TRBJ2-7 matches the end of the DNA better, so the J call may be wrong. Germline values: CDR1 SGHTA, CDR2 FQGNSA. CDR3 size: 16 residues. CDR3 sequence: CASSLAASAIAYEQYF. For the CDR3, the DNA is TGTGCCAGCAGCTTAGCGGCTAGCGCCATTGCCTACGAGCAGTACTTC.

The sample holds a few counts of this clonotype. At one end, the junction sequence differs from germline, possibly due to a read error. The chain links TRBV7-9 to TRBJ2-1; 8 bases line up with TRBD2. Germline CDR1 reads SEHNR; CDR2 reads FQNEAQ (reference sequence). The CDR3 length is 18 residues. CDR3 protein: CASSSGNPLAVSCNEQFF. The CDR3 DNA is TGTGCCAGCAGCTCAGGAAATCCACTAGCGGTCTCCTGCAATGAGCAGTTCTTC.

There are many counts of this clonotype. J is TRBJ2-7 and V is TRBV20-1; no firm D call. The V and J ends lost 4 bases and 5 bases respectively, with 15 bases between them. Germline CDR1 reads DFQATT; CDR2 reads SNEGSKA (reference sequence). This CDR3 region has 13 residues. CDR3 in amino acids: CSATEKPDHEQYF. As DNA, the CDR3 is TGCAGTGCTACCGAAAAGCCAGACCACGAGCAGTACTTC.

This clonotype was seen only a few times. The chain couples TRBV20-1 to TRBJ2-5; D is ambiguous. The CDR3 has 13 residues. Germline values: CDR1 DFQATT, CDR2 SNEGSKA (reference sequence). Between the trimmed V and J ends, which lost 0 bases and 7 bases, there was a span of 12 bases. The CDR3 reads CSARDQSVVTQYF. For the CDR3, the DNA is TGCAGTGCTAGAGATCAAAGTGTGGTGACCCAGTACTTC.

This clonotype showed up just a few times. V gene TRBV5-1 combines with J gene TRBJ2-3, with D possibly called TRBD1 or TRBD2 (5 bases each). Germline CDR1 reads SGHRS; CDR2 reads YFSETQ. The CDR3 has 16 amino acids. V lost 0 bases, J lost 4 bases, and 15 bases lay in between. The DNA for the CDR3 is TGCGCCAGCAGCTTGGCCCCGGGACCGGCCCCAGATACGCAGTATTTT. This translates into CASSLAPGPAPDTQYF.

The DNA for the CDR3 is TGTGCCAGCAGCTCCGAGACAGGGTTTGGGGAGACCCAGTACTTC. It codes for CASSSETGFGETQYF. The chain combines TRBV7-9 with TRBJ2-5; 7 positions agree with TRBD1. The CDR3 totals 15 residues. In germline, CDR1 is SEHNR, CDR2 FQNEAQ (reference sequence). J gave up 5 bases and V 4 bases, and 10 bases lay outside the gene matches. The full variable domain, in which reference TRBV7-9 and TRBJ2-5 provide the parts outside the CDR3, is DTGVSQNPRHKITKRGQNVTFRCDPISEHNRLYWYRQTLGQGPEFLTYFQNEAQLEKSRLLSDRFSAERPKGSFSTLEIQRTEQGDSAMYLCASSSETGFGETQYFGPGTRLLVL.

This clonotype came up a few times. The chain uses TRBV12-3 or TRBV12-4 and TRBJ1-5; a weak D match, TRBD1 (5 bases). V was clipped by 5 bases and J by 3 bases, with 11 bases between them. This CDR3 contains 14 residues. CDR3 bases: TGTGCCAGCAGTGAGGGGAAGGCCAATCAGCCCCAGCATTTT. It encodes CASSEGKANQPQHF.

This clonotype was seen at least ten times. The chain has TRBV29-1 and TRBJ1-2; D is ambiguous. CDR1 and CDR2 (germline): SQVTM, ANQGSEA. The CDR3 spans 13 residues. Deletions cut 4 bases from V and 6 bases from J, with 15 bases between. DNA for the CDR3: TGCAGCGTTGTAATAGCGCCTCGGGATGGCTACACCTTC. Translation gives CSVVIAPRDGYTF.

In the case of this clonotype: Its ends do not fully match the called genes, so a read error is possible. This sequence joins TRBV7-3 and TRBJ2-3, with D possibly being TRBD2 (8 bases). This CDR3 has 16 amino acids. Germline loops: CDR1 SGHTA, CDR2 FQGTGA. CDR3 coding DNA: TGTGCCAGCAGCTTAACGTATCAGCGGGGGACAGATGCGCAGTATTTT. Translated: CASSLTYQRGTDAQYF.

The rearrangement joins TRBV10-3 to TRBJ2-3, with 8 nucleotides matching TRBD1. Germline V lookup: CDR1 ENHRY, CDR2 SYGVKD. The trim removed 8 bases at V and 0 bases at J, leaving 4 bases unmatched. The length of the CDR3 is 14 residues. DNA for the CDR3: TGTGCCATCGGACAGGGTCTAAGCACAGATACGCAGTATTTT. Translated: CAIGQGLSTDTQYF.

The table lists this clonotype with a few counts. For the CDR3, the DNA is TGTGCCAGCAGTGACGGGGCGGCCAAAAACATTCAGTACTTC. It encodes CASSDGAAKNIQYF. This chain uses TRBV6-1 with TRBJ2-4; D is tentatively TRBD1 or TRBD2 (5 bases each). The CDR3 spans 14 residues. Germline V gene sequence: CDR1 MNHNS, CDR2 SASEGT. V lost 3 bases, J lost 1 base, and 7 bases lay in between.

The chain couples TRBV27 to TRBJ2-5; 12 bases agree with TRBD2. The CDR3 totals 19 residues. Trimming at V came to 5 bases and at J to 4 bases, leaving 17 bases not matched to a gene. CDR1 is MNHEY and CDR2 is SMNVEV in the germline V gene (reference sequence). The CDR3 DNA reads TGTGCCAGCAGTACCGACCTAGCGGGGGGGCGGCTTGTAGCAGAGACCCAGTACTTC. This gives the protein CASSTDLAGGRLVAETQYF.

This clonotype was counted at least ten times. The chain employs TRBV20-1 and TRBJ2-7, with TRBD1 matching 7 bases. The J segment lost 0 bases and the V segment lost 0 bases, leaving 5 bases of the junction unmatched. CDR1 is DFQATT and CDR2 is SNEGSKA in the germline V gene (reference sequence). There are 15 residues in the CDR3. In DNA form, the CDR3 reads TGCAGTGCTAGAGATGAGGGACAGAGCTCCTACGAGCAGTACTTC. Residues: CSARDEGQSSYEQYF.

This clonotype turned up a few times. The V gene is TRBV6-5, the J gene TRBJ1-6; D is undetermined. The CDR3 has 12 residues. Germline V gene lookup returns CDR1 MNHEY and CDR2 SVGAGI. The V end was cut by 8 bases, the J end by 8 bases, with 10 bases between. This chain's CDR3 is CASGRKHSPLHF. CDR3 nucleotides: TGTGCCAGCGGCAGGAAACATTCACCCCTCCACTTT.

Details on this clonotype: This may be a read error: a much more frequent sequence differs by one nucleotide. The chain carries TRBV3-1 and TRBJ2-4; 8 bases fit TRBD1. Germline CDR1 LGHDT, CDR2 YNNKEL (reference sequence). The CDR3 consists of 13 residues. The CDR3 DNA reads as TGTGTCAGCAGCCAAGACAGGGGTAGGATTCAGTACTTC. Encoded protein: CVSSQDRGRIQYF.

A word on this clonotype: A read error may be the cause here, since a much bigger clone is one base away. This chain uses TRBV27 with TRBJ2-1, with no clear D. Trimming left V 7 bases short and J 0 bases short, with 10 bases between. Per the germline V gene, CDR1 is MNHEY and CDR2 is SMNVEV (reference sequence). The CDR3 extends over 14 amino acids. CDR3 DNA: TGTGCCAGCACCTCACTTGCCTCCTACAATGAGCAGTTCTTC. Its protein is CASTSLASYNEQFF.

The chain uses TRBV20-1 and TRBJ2-2; D is unclear. The CDR3 length is 13 residues. Germline CDR1 DFQATT, CDR2 SNEGSKA (reference sequence). The V and J ends lost 0 bases and 9 bases respectively, with 11 bases between them. The CDR3 spells CSARDFATRELFF. The CDR3 DNA reads as TGCAGTGCTAGAGATTTTGCGACACGGGAGCTGTTTTTT.